One and the same sample provided the 4 T cell receptor beta chains below, sequenced in a study of shared clonotypes between healthy human individuals. Only in-frame clones appear in the TCRdb table, and some are missing; sequencing was by immunoSEQ multiplex PCR. The table includes around 2.5 million clones, under 95% detected once. The sequencing sample was made of naive CD4+ T cells from PBMCs. Described subset: CD45RA+ positively selected. The origin of the receptors is a young man in good health. Some clones in this sample may be carry-over from other donors' samples.

The genes are TRBV11-2 and TRBJ2-2; D is possibly TRBD2 (6 bases). V gave up 5 bases and J gave up 7 bases, with 14 bases separating them. The CDR3 runs to 14 residues. Germline V CDR1 and CDR2: SGHAT, FQNNGV. CDR3 sequence (DNA): TGTGCCAGCAGCCCAATTACGGGGGTCGGGGAGCTGTTTTTT. Its translation is CASSPITGVGELFF.

As regards this clone: Other DNA sequences in this sample translate to the same CDR3. For the CDR3, the DNA is TGTGCCAGCAGCCCCCGACTTAGCTCCTACAATGAGCAGTTCTTC. Protein product: CASSPRLSSYNEQFF. The V gene is TRBV11-3, the J gene TRBJ2-1; D is undetermined. Germline V gene data show CDR1 as SGHNT and CDR2 as YENEEA. The CDR3 consists of 15 residues. Between the trimmed V and J ends, which lost 5 bases and 0 bases, there was a span of 11 bases.

The chain uses TRBV19 and TRBJ1-5; D is possibly TRBD1 (6 bases). CDR1 and CDR2 from the germline V gene are LNHDA and SQIVND (reference sequence). The length of the CDR3 is 16 residues. V was shortened by 4 bases and J by 2 bases, with 15 bases between the two germline ends. DNA of the CDR3: TGTGCCAGTAGTACCACCGTACAGGGTGGCAATCAGCCCCAGCATTTT. It is translated as CASSTTVQGGNQPQHF. Filled out from reference TRBV19 and TRBJ1-5, the complete variable domain reads DGGITQSPKYLFRKEGQNVTLSCEQNLNHDAMYWYRQDPGQGLRLIYYSQIVNDFQKGDIAEGYSVSREKKESFPLTVTSAQKNPTAFYLCASSTTVQGGNQPQHFGDGTRLSIL.

The chain couples TRBV7-8 to TRBJ2-5; 13 bases line up with TRBD2. The CDR3 length is 18 residues. CDR1 is SGHVS, CDR2 FQNEAQ, per germline. With 6 bases clipped from V and 5 bases from J, the junction kept 15 bases outside the gene matches. This chain's CDR3 is CASSLTGLAGTTGETQYF. In DNA form, the CDR3 reads TGTGCCAGCAGTTTAACGGGACTAGCGGGAACTACTGGGGAGACCCAGTACTTC.